This entry describes one T cell receptor (beta chain). Its antigen is unidentified. V was pared by 1 base and J by 3 bases, with 3 bases of the junction left unmatched. The CDR3 runs to 16 residues. In germline, CDR1 is LNHNV, CDR2 YYDKDF (reference sequence). This record belongs to a study of post-analysis software for immune sequencing data. Overall study findings and caveats: Diversity measured as normalized Chao1 was significantly lower in multiple sclerosis patients than in controls. Four to six TRBV segments (TRBV5-6, TRBV5-1 and TRBV20-1 among them) occurred more frequently in patients than in controls.

cDNA libraries of TCR beta carried unique molecular identifiers. TCRdb independently ran MiXCR on the PCR reads; one entry per CDR3 protein. The top ten hold under 0.7% of the sample, which has some 690,000 distinct CDR3 sequences, around 27% seen once. The V and J genes are TRBV15 and TRBJ2-1, with 10 positions matching TRBD2. This clonotype originated in a girl aged 5-17 years with multiple sclerosis. Material for sequencing was blood. CDR3 coding DNA: TGTGCCACCAGCAGAGGACCTAGCGGGAGCTACAATGAGCAGTTCTTC. Translated, it gives CATSRGPSGSYNEQFF.